The following is a TCR beta chain sequence with its context. This CDR3 has 11 amino acids. The V end was cut by 11 bases, the J end by 8 bases, with 15 bases between. The germline V gene has CDR1 MNHEY and CDR2 SMNVEV (reference sequence). The sample originates from a study of OX40 agonist ivuxolimab in advanced cancers. TCRdb's table, derived via immunoSEQ multiplex PCR, lists solely in-frame clones and lacks some. There are some 10,000 clones in the sample; 70% to 85% occur only once, and less than 11% lies in the top ten. The gene calls are TRBV27 and TRBJ1-2; D possibly corresponds to TRBD1 (5 bases). Sequenced here: CD4+ or CD8+ T cells sorted from blood, sampled in a trial of the OX40 agonist ivuxolimab. The source is an adult with an advanced solid tumor such as melanoma, head and neck, liver or kidney cancer. Written as DNA, the CDR3 is TGTGCCGCCGGGGGGGTAGGAGGCTACACCTTC. This sequence encodes CAAGGVGGYTF.